This is a list of T cell receptor beta chains from one sample in a study of shared clonotypes between healthy human individuals. Sequencing used immunoSEQ multiplex PCR; TCRdb keeps in-frame clones, though not all of them. The top ten hold 24% of the sample, which has about 700,000 clones, roughly 94% seen once. The sample comprised naive CD8+ T cells sorted from blood. The source of these receptors is a man younger than 40 in good health. Each CDR3 is given with its conserved first and last residue. The D gene is left open where the match is weak. Clone size is given for some rows only: seen once, a few or many times, or a class if the clone is expanded.

D gene: TRBD2
J gene: TRBJ2-1
V gene: TRBV15
clone size: -
CDR3 protein: CATSWERGPYNEQFF
CDR3 DNA: TGTGCCACCAGCTGGGAGCGGGGACCGTACAATGAGCAGTTCTTC

D gene: TRBD1
J gene: TRBJ1-2
V gene: TRBV2
clone size: -
CDR3 protein: CATRQGKGYTF
CDR3 DNA: TGTGCCACCCGACAGGGAAAGGGCTACACCTTC

D gene: -
J gene: TRBJ2-3
V gene: TRBV28
clone size: -
CDR3 protein: CASSLWGATPDTQYF
CDR3 DNA: TGTGCCAGCAGTTTATGGGGGGCAACACCCGATACGCAGTATTTT

D gene: TRBD2
J gene: TRBJ2-3
V gene: TRBV28
clone size: -
CDR3 protein: CASSLGLAGRTDTQYF
CDR3 DNA: TGTGCCAGCAGTTTAGGGCTAGCGGGACGCACAGATACGCAGTATTTT

D gene: TRBD2
J gene: TRBJ2-2
V gene: TRBV28
clone size: -
CDR3 protein: CASSSVGREAGELFF
CDR3 DNA: TGTGCCAGCAGTTCGGTCGGGAGGGAGGCCGGGGAGCTGTTTTTT

D gene: TRBD2
J gene: TRBJ2-3
V gene: TRBV29-1
clone size: -
CDR3 protein: CSVEGLLISGRVADTQYF
CDR3 DNA: TGCAGCGTTGAAGGACTCTTGATTAGCGGGAGAGTTGCAGATACGCAGTATTTT

D gene: -
J gene: TRBJ2-1
V gene: TRBV28
clone size: -
CDR3 protein: CASSLSPQSIRFF
CDR3 DNA: TGTGCCAGCAGTTTATCCCCCCAGTCGATCAGGTTCTTC

D gene: -
J gene: TRBJ1-3
V gene: TRBV29-1
clone size: -
CDR3 protein: CSVAGTNDNTIYF
CDR3 DNA: TGCAGCGTTGCCGGGACCAACGACAACACCATATATTTT

D gene: -
J gene: TRBJ1-1
V gene: TRBV13
clone size: -
CDR3 protein: CASTTTPVGDTEAFF
CDR3 DNA: TGTGCCAGCACCACGACCCCGGTGGGCGACACTGAAGCTTTCTTT

D gene: TRBD1
J gene: TRBJ2-7
V gene: TRBV5-6
clone size: -
CDR3 protein: CASSSEQGADSYEQYF
CDR3 DNA: TGTGCCAGCAGTTCGGAACAGGGGGCGGATTCCTACGAGCAGTACTTC

D gene: -
J gene: TRBJ2-2
V gene: TRBV4-1
clone size: -
CDR3 protein: CASSQEGGPNTGELFF
CDR3 DNA: TGCGCCAGCAGCCAAGAGGGGGGCCCGAACACCGGGGAGCTGTTTTTT

D gene: -
J gene: TRBJ2-3
V gene: TRBV9
clone size: -
CDR3 protein: CASSDGTSTDTQYF
CDR3 DNA: TGTGCCAGCAGCGATGGGACTAGCACAGATACGCAGTATTTT

D gene: TRBD2
J gene: TRBJ2-1
V gene: TRBV5-1
clone size: -
CDR3 protein: CASSWLASGRDYNEQFF
CDR3 DNA: TGCGCCAGCAGCTGGCTGGCTAGCGGGAGGGACTACAATGAGCAGTTCTTC

D gene: -
J gene: TRBJ2-5
V gene: TRBV18
clone size: -
CDR3 protein: CASSPPERVTQYF
CDR3 DNA: TGTGCCAGCTCACCACCGGAAAGGGTGACCCAGTACTTC

D gene: -
J gene: TRBJ1-4
V gene: TRBV28
clone size: -
CDR3 protein: CASSLWDNEKLFF
CDR3 DNA: TGTGCCAGCAGTTTATGGGACAATGAAAAACTGTTTTTT

D gene: TRBD1
J gene: TRBJ2-7
V gene: TRBV29-1
clone size: many
CDR3 protein: CSAGGAGGSYEQYF
CDR3 DNA: TGCAGCGCTGGGGGCGCAGGGGGCTCCTACGAGCAGTACTTC

D gene: -
J gene: TRBJ1-1
V gene: TRBV28
clone size: -
CDR3 protein: CASSDPGGFEAFF
CDR3 DNA: TGTGCCAGCAGCGACCCCGGTGGATTTGAAGCTTTCTTT

D gene: -
J gene: TRBJ1-1
V gene: TRBV27
clone size: -
CDR3 protein: CASSLSRGLGTEAFF
CDR3 DNA: TGTGCCAGCAGTTTATCGAGAGGGTTGGGCACTGAAGCTTTCTTT

D gene: -
J gene: TRBJ2-1
V gene: TRBV14
clone size: -
CDR3 protein: CASSPKTENEQFF
CDR3 DNA: TGTGCCAGCAGCCCAAAGACAGAGAATGAGCAGTTCTTC

D gene: TRBD1
J gene: TRBJ2-7
V gene: TRBV5-4
clone size: -
CDR3 protein: CASSRDRSFEQYF
CDR3 DNA: TGTGCCAGCAGCCGGGACAGGAGCTTTGAGCAGTACTTC

D gene: TRBD1
J gene: TRBJ1-4
V gene: TRBV7-6
clone size: -
CDR3 protein: CASTTGTGVEKLFF
CDR3 DNA: TGTGCCAGCACGACCGGGACAGGGGTTGAAAAACTGTTTTTT

D gene: TRBD2
J gene: TRBJ2-3
V gene: TRBV6-5
clone size: -
CDR3 protein: CASSYESSGSTDTQYF
CDR3 DNA: TGTGCCAGCAGTTACGAAAGTAGCGGGAGCACAGATACGCAGTATTTT

D gene: -
J gene: TRBJ2-7
V gene: TRBV6-6
clone size: -
CDR3 protein: CASSYGTPSSYEQYF
CDR3 DNA: TGTGCCAGCAGTTACGGGACCCCGAGCTCCTACGAGCAGTACTTC

D gene: TRBD2
J gene: TRBJ2-7
V gene: TRBV7-2
clone size: -
CDR3 protein: CASSHSLAGAYEQYF
CDR3 DNA: TGTGCCAGCAGCCATAGTCTAGCGGGAGCCTACGAGCAGTACTTC

D gene: TRBD1
J gene: TRBJ1-2
V gene: TRBV9
clone size: -
CDR3 protein: CASTDRVNGYTF
CDR3 DNA: TGTGCCAGCACGGACAGGGTTAATGGCTACACCTTC

D gene: TRBD1
J gene: TRBJ1-4
V gene: TRBV15
clone size: -
CDR3 protein: CATSRVTGSNEKLFF
CDR3 DNA: TGTGCCACCAGCAGAGTGACAGGGTCTAATGAAAAACTGTTTTTT

D gene: -
J gene: TRBJ1-4
V gene: TRBV4-1
clone size: -
CDR3 protein: CASSQVVGGNEKLFF
CDR3 DNA: TGCGCCAGCAGCCAAGTTGTGGGCGGGAATGAAAAACTGTTTTTT

D gene: TRBD2
J gene: TRBJ2-5
V gene: TRBV27
clone size: -
CDR3 protein: CASSPQTSGAEETQYF
CDR3 DNA: TGTGCCAGCAGTCCGCAGACTAGCGGGGCGGAAGAGACCCAGTACTTC

D gene: -
J gene: TRBJ2-7
V gene: TRBV9
clone size: once
CDR3 protein: CASSVEGGWGNEQYF
CDR3 DNA: TGTGCCAGCAGCGTAGAGGGCGGGTGGGGGAACGAGCAGTACTTC

D gene: -
J gene: TRBJ2-1
V gene: TRBV7-2
clone size: -
CDR3 protein: CASSFRERDEQFF
CDR3 DNA: TGTGCCAGCAGCTTCAGGGAGCGGGATGAGCAGTTCTTC

D gene: TRBD2
J gene: TRBJ2-7
V gene: TRBV7-2
clone size: -
CDR3 protein: CASSLVGLAESSYEQYF
CDR3 DNA: TGTGCCAGCAGCTTAGTAGGACTAGCGGAATCGTCCTACGAGCAGTACTTC

D gene: -
J gene: TRBJ2-3
V gene: TRBV5-1
clone size: -
CDR3 protein: CASPFMRTDTQYF
CDR3 DNA: TGCGCCAGCCCTTTCATGAGGACAGATACGCAGTATTTT

D gene: -
J gene: TRBJ2-7
V gene: TRBV7-9
clone size: -
CDR3 protein: CASSFSSYEQYF
CDR3 DNA: TGTGCCAGCAGCTTCTCCTCCTACGAGCAGTACTTC

D gene: TRBD1
J gene: TRBJ1-1
V gene: TRBV14
clone size: -
CDR3 protein: CASSQFRGRTEAFF
CDR3 DNA: TGTGCCAGCAGCCAATTCAGGGGGCGAACTGAAGCTTTCTTT

D gene: -
J gene: TRBJ2-1
V gene: TRBV6-6
clone size: -
CDR3 protein: CASSGGGHNEQFF
CDR3 DNA: TGTGCCAGCAGTGGGGGAGGCCACAATGAGCAGTTCTTC

D gene: -
J gene: TRBJ2-7
V gene: TRBV4-1
clone size: once
CDR3 protein: CASSSGILSGVGYEQYF
CDR3 DNA: TGCGCCAGCAGCTCCGGCATCCTGTCGGGAGTGGGCTACGAGCAGTACTTC

D gene: -
J gene: TRBJ2-7
V gene: TRBV9
clone size: -
CDR3 protein: CASSVEVYRDEQYF
CDR3 DNA: TGTGCCAGCAGCGTAGAGGTCTACAGGGACGAGCAGTACTTC

D gene: TRBD2
J gene: TRBJ2-5
V gene: TRBV9
clone size: -
CDR3 protein: CASSTPGDSLQTSGRETQYF
CDR3 DNA: TGTGCCAGCTCAACTCCCGGGGACAGCCTCCAGACTAGCGGGAGAGAGACCCAGTACTTC

D gene: TRBD1
J gene: TRBJ2-5
V gene: TRBV11-3
clone size: -
CDR3 protein: CASSYRGRRETQYF
CDR3 DNA: TGTGCCAGCAGCTACAGGGGGCGCCGAGAGACCCAGTACTTC

D gene: TRBD2
J gene: TRBJ2-1
V gene: TRBV4-1
clone size: -
CDR3 protein: CASSQEAGLPYNEQFF
CDR3 DNA: TGCGCCAGCAGCCAAGAGGCGGGACTACCCTACAATGAGCAGTTCTTC

D gene: -
J gene: TRBJ1-1
V gene: TRBV27
clone size: -
CDR3 protein: CASSTGNTEAFF
CDR3 DNA: TGTGCCAGCAGCACAGGAAACACTGAAGCTTTCTTT

D gene: -
J gene: TRBJ1-2
V gene: TRBV4-1
clone size: -
CDR3 protein: CASSQDQRGQGYTF
CDR3 DNA: TGCGCCAGCAGCCAAGATCAAAGGGGACAAGGCTACACCTTC

D gene: -
J gene: TRBJ2-3
V gene: TRBV6-6
clone size: -
CDR3 protein: CASSYGAVYTDTQYF
CDR3 DNA: TGTGCCAGCAGTTACGGGGCGGTGTACACAGATACGCAGTATTTT

D gene: -
J gene: TRBJ2-2
V gene: TRBV29-1
clone size: -
CDR3 protein: CSVTLDYLNTGELFF
CDR3 DNA: TGCAGCGTTACCCTGGACTACCTGAACACCGGGGAGCTGTTTTTT

D gene: TRBD1
J gene: TRBJ1-2
V gene: TRBV4-3
clone size: -
CDR3 protein: CASSQDRQGLGGYTF
CDR3 DNA: TGCGCCAGCAGCCAAGATCGACAGGGCCTCGGTGGCTACACCTTC

D gene: -
J gene: TRBJ1-3
V gene: TRBV27
clone size: -
CDR3 protein: CASSLSGGSGNTIYF
CDR3 DNA: TGTGCCAGCAGTTTATCGGGGGGGTCTGGAAACACCATATATTTT

D gene: -
J gene: TRBJ1-1
V gene: TRBV5-1
clone size: -
CDR3 protein: CASSLLGMDSSYTEAFF
CDR3 DNA: TGCGCCAGCAGCTTGTTAGGAATGGACAGTTCGTACACTGAAGCTTTCTTT

D gene: -
J gene: TRBJ1-4
V gene: TRBV18
clone size: -
CDR3 protein: CASSPPEGLNEKLFF
CDR3 DNA: TGTGCCAGCTCACCACCGGAGGGGTTAAATGAAAAACTGTTTTTT

D gene: -
J gene: TRBJ2-7
V gene: TRBV27
clone size: -
CDR3 protein: CASSQYIGVTYEQYF
CDR3 DNA: TGTGCCAGCAGTCAATACATAGGGGTCACCTACGAGCAGTACTTC

D gene: -
J gene: TRBJ2-7
V gene: TRBV10-3
clone size: -
CDR3 protein: CATHPGISYEQYF
CDR3 DNA: TGTGCCACCCACCCCGGCATCTCCTACGAGCAGTACTTC

D gene: TRBD2
J gene: TRBJ2-1
V gene: TRBV11-3
clone size: -
CDR3 protein: CASSPASGRNEQFF
CDR3 DNA: TGTGCCAGCAGCCCCGCTAGCGGGAGAAATGAGCAGTTCTTC

D gene: TRBD2
J gene: TRBJ2-1
V gene: TRBV18
clone size: -
CDR3 protein: CASSPQEASGRRNEQFF
CDR3 DNA: TGTGCCAGCTCACCACAGGAGGCTAGCGGGAGGAGGAATGAGCAGTTCTTC

D gene: -
J gene: TRBJ2-7
V gene: TRBV5-1
clone size: -
CDR3 protein: CASSLRYEGLALYEQYF
CDR3 DNA: TGCGCCAGCAGCTTGAGATATGAGGGACTGGCTCTCTACGAGCAGTACTTC

D gene: -
J gene: TRBJ2-1
V gene: TRBV7-9
clone size: -
CDR3 protein: CASSMTGSSYNEQFF
CDR3 DNA: TGTGCCAGCAGCATGACTGGGAGCTCCTACAATGAGCAGTTCTTC

D gene: -
J gene: TRBJ2-5
V gene: TRBV13
clone size: -
CDR3 protein: CASSLGVGASEASSETQYF
CDR3 DNA: TGTGCCAGCAGCTTAGGCGTCGGGGCTAGCGAAGCGTCGTCGGAGACCCAGTACTTC

D gene: -
J gene: TRBJ2-7
V gene: TRBV27
clone size: -
CDR3 protein: CASSSPPREQYF
CDR3 DNA: TGTGCCAGCAGTTCACCCCCAAGGGAGCAGTACTTC

D gene: TRBD2
J gene: TRBJ2-7
V gene: TRBV29-1
clone size: -
CDR3 protein: CSVEREAGGPYEQYF
CDR3 DNA: TGCAGCGTTGAAAGAGAGGCGGGAGGGCCCTACGAGCAGTACTTC

D gene: -
J gene: TRBJ2-2
V gene: TRBV9
clone size: -
CDR3 protein: CASSVGTGELFF
CDR3 DNA: TGTGCCAGCAGCGTAGGAACCGGGGAGCTGTTTTTT

D gene: -
J gene: TRBJ1-5
V gene: TRBV18
clone size: -
CDR3 protein: CASSPADGNQPQHF
CDR3 DNA: TGTGCCAGCTCGCCGGCGGACGGCAATCAGCCCCAGCATTTT